This TCR beta chain is drawn from a study of shared clonotypes between healthy human individuals. About the study: Ranging from 18 to 49 in age, donors were a couple of women and a few men. Three plates were used per donor for CD4 naive, three for CD4 memory, two for CD8 naive and one for CD8 memory.

Assay: immunoSEQ multiplex PCR; the TCRdb copy retains only in-frame clones and omits some. The data contain fewer than 1 million clones, about 96% of them singletons. Selected positively for CCR7 and CD45RO-negative, naive CD8 cells excluded terminally differentiated effector memory CD45RA+ cells. V lost 6 bases, J lost 0 bases, and 14 bases stayed unmatched. The CDR3 loop spans 19 amino acids. Germline CDR1 MDHEN, CDR2 SYDVKM. This rearrangement joins TRBV28 to TRBJ2-5; 12 bases fit TRBD1. The clonotype was recovered from a man aged 25 to 40 in good health. The sample consisted of naive CD8+ T cells sorted from blood. This CDR3 reads CASSPGTGGAGWYQETQYF. The CDR3 nucleotides are TGTGCCAGCAGCCCGGGGACAGGGGGCGCTGGGTGGTACCAAGAGACCCAGTACTTC.